The rows below give T cell receptor beta chains drawn from one sample of a study of blood T cell repertoires in COVID-19. Data came from immunoSEQ multiplex PCR; TCRdb stores just in-frame clones and leaves some out. The sample lists roughly 300,000 clones; just over 85% were seen once. Sequenced: PBMCs or T cells enriched from blood (not recorded which). All receptors come from a woman in her late teens or twenties who had recovered from COVID-19. Both conserved end residues are part of each CDR3. The D gene is left open where the match is weak. Where a row states a size, it is once, few, many or the class of an expanded clone; other rows omit it.

d_call	v_call	clone_size	j_call	cdr3_aa
NA	TRBV5-4	NA	TRBJ1-1	CASSLDPTFEAFF
NA	TRBV19	NA	TRBJ1-1	CASSRDRWTEAFF
NA	TRBV2	NA	TRBJ1-2	CASRDSYGYTF
NA	TRBV7-2	once	TRBJ1-5	CASSLQEHSNQPQHF
NA	TRBV4-2	NA	TRBJ2-6	CASSHSGSGANVLTF
NA	TRBV7-8	NA	TRBJ2-7	CASSISRGGEQYF
NA	TRBV4-1	NA	TRBJ2-1	CASSQVGSPDRGQFF
NA	TRBV11-2	NA	TRBJ1-1	CASSRVILSRGLMNTEAFF
NA	TRBV18	once	TRBJ1-3	CASSPSEASSGNTIYF
TRBD2	TRBV6-1	NA	TRBJ2-5	CASSEASGRGETQYF